At least ten counts were recorded for the clone carrying this TCR beta chain. Its antigen is as yet unknown. This sample stems from a study of early T cells in non-severe SARS-CoV-2 infection. Turning to the study itself: Chains were not paired, and sequencing was done on bulk RNA from unsorted whole blood.

Unique molecular identifiers (one per individual cDNA molecule) were attached. TCRdb reanalysed the 5' RACE reads using MiXCR and keeps one entry per CDR3 protein. The table has more than 65,000 distinct CDR3 sequences, 12% seen once. Germline values: CDR1 LGHNA, CDR2 YSLEER. This CDR3 region has 14 residues. The V end lost 4 bases, the J end lost 5 bases, and 14 bases lay between the germline ends. Study outcomes and limitations: Lookups in VDJdb leaned toward anti-spike CD8 responses and missed private and CD4 specificities.

The gene calls are TRBV4-3 and TRBJ2-5; D possibly matches TRBD1 or TRBD2 (5 bases each). Sequenced: whole blood. This sequence was found in an adult who was a healthcare worker with PCR-confirmed SARS-CoV-2 infection or an uninfected control (not recorded which). The CDR3 sequence: CASSPSWGGETQYF. The CDR3 DNA reads as TGCGCCAGCAGCCCCTCGTGGGGCGGGGAGACCCAGTACTTC.